This T cell receptor beta chain was documented in a study of vaccination effects on CD4 cells after COVID-19. Only in-frame clones appear in the TCRdb table, and some are missing; sequencing was by immunoSEQ multiplex PCR. The sample gives tens of thousands of clones, under 85% of which show up once; over 2.5% is in the top ten. The germline gives CDR1 SGHTA, CDR2 FQGTGA. This CDR3 is built from 15 residues. Trimming removed 1 base from V and 6 bases from J, with 13 bases in between. Points on this clone: Its antigen is currently unknown.

The ViraFEST assay expanded antigen-specific CD4+ T cells with viral peptide pools before sequencing. Culture proceeded for approximately nine days, and CD4+ T cells were then isolated. Nobody among the vaccine recipients had prior SARS-CoV-2 infection (nucleocapsid antibodies were negative). Cultures used under 2.5 million PBMC per well, approximately 9.6 IU/ml IL-2 and about 10 ug/ml peptides. The clonotype was recovered from a human donor who received a COVID-19 vaccine. The sequenced sample was CD4+ T cells from PBMCs cultured with HCoV-NL63 spike peptides, obtained before COVID-19 vaccination. The chain is built from TRBV7-3 and TRBJ1-5; maybe TRBD1 (5 bases). The DNA of the CDR3 is TGTGCCAGCAGCTTAAATATCGGGGGGGGTCAGCCCCAGCATTTT. Residues: CASSLNIGGGQPQHF.